The 20 T cell receptor beta chains reported below all come from one sample, sequenced in a study of blood T cell repertoires in COVID-19. The protocol was immunoSEQ multiplex PCR, while the TCRdb copy is restricted to in-frame clones and leaves out a portion. The repertoire holds about 150,000 clones, about four fifths seen once, with 13% to 15% in the top ten. The sample consisted of peripheral blood. The receptors derive from a man between 18 and 35 years old with active or convalescent COVID-19.

The CDR3 is CAISDPTSDTQYF. CDR3 DNA: TGTGCCATCAGTGACCCGACTTCAGATACGCAGTATTTT. The chain couples TRBV10-3 to TRBJ2-3; D unresolved. In germline, CDR1 is ENHRY, CDR2 SYGVKD. The CDR3 spans 13 residues. Trimming removed 3 bases from V and 4 bases from J, with 8 bases in between.

This chain uses TRBV7-2 with TRBJ2-7; a weak D match, TRBD1 (5 bases). V was trimmed by 3 bases and J by 7 bases, leaving 13 bases between them. This CDR3 spans 13 amino acids. Germline-derived CDR1 and CDR2 are SGHTA and FQGNSA. CDR3 bases: TGTGCCAGCAGCTTTGGCAGGGCGAATGAGCAGTACTTC. As protein: CASSFGRANEQYF.

The chain joins TRBV7-3 to TRBJ2-1, with 8 bases fitting TRBD2. The CDR3 totals 14 residues. V shed 3 bases, J shed 8 bases, and the junction held 6 bases outside the gene matches. Per germline, CDR1 SGHTA and CDR2 FQGTGA. CDR3 coding DNA: TGTGCCAGCAGCTTCGTCCCGACTAGCGATGAGCAGTTCTTC. Translating gives CASSFVPTSDEQFF.

The chain links TRBV5-1 to TRBJ2-5, with D perhaps matching TRBD1 (6 bases). This CDR3 spans 14 amino acids. Germline V gene data show CDR1 as SGHRS and CDR2 as YFSETQ. V was trimmed by 4 bases and J by 0 bases, leaving 10 bases between them. The CDR3 loop reads CASSPRQDQETQYF. Here the CDR3 DNA reads TGCGCCAGCAGCCCCCGACAGGACCAAGAGACCCAGTACTTC. Together with reference TRBV5-1 and TRBJ2-5, the CDR3 gives the full variable domain: KAGVTQTPRYLIKTRGQQVTLSCSPISGHRSVSWYQQTPGQGLQFLFEYFSETQRNKGNFPGRFSGRQFSNSRSEMNVSTLELGDSALYLCASSPRQDQETQYFGPGTRLLVL.

This clone appeared a single time. The V call is TRBV5-5, the J call TRBJ2-7, with 7 bases aligning to TRBD2. V shed 1 base, J shed 6 bases, and the junction held 4 bases outside the gene matches. The germline V gene encodes CDR1 SGHKS and CDR2 YYEKEE (reference sequence). This CDR3 is 13 amino acids long. The CDR3 region is CASSLLSGTEQYF. CDR3 in DNA: TGTGCCAGCAGCTTGTTAAGCGGGACCGAGCAGTACTTC.

This clone has more than one count but fewer than ten. Additional DNA sequences in this sample encode the identical CDR3. The chain uses TRBV5-4 and TRBJ2-3; TRBD2 matches at 16 bases. Trimming removed 5 bases from V and 6 bases from J; junction bases left unmatched: 6. The germline V gene has CDR1 SGHNT and CDR2 YYREEE (reference sequence). The CDR3 runs to 16 residues. The CDR3 sequence is CASSSGLAGGSDTQYF. The CDR3 DNA follows: TGTGCCAGCAGTTCGGGACTAGCGGGAGGGTCTGATACGCAGTATTTT.

The count of this clone is one. The J gene is TRBJ2-1, the V gene TRBV14, with TRBD2 identical over 7 bases. The germline V gene has CDR1 SGHDN and CDR2 FVKESK. This CDR3 spans 17 amino acids. V was clipped by 4 bases and J by 2 bases; unmatched bases: 11. CDR3 nucleotide sequence: TGTGCCAGCAGCCCTAGAAGGTGGGGGGGAGCCTACAATGAGCAGTTCTTC. Protein product: CASSPRRWGGAYNEQFF.

This clone was seen ten or more times. The J gene is TRBJ1-4, the V gene TRBV5-6; 10 bases match TRBD1. The V segment lost 3 bases and the J segment 6 bases; nucleotides outside the gene matches: 8. This CDR3 is 16 amino acids long. Germline V lookup: CDR1 SGHDT, CDR2 YYEEEE. CDR3 in DNA: TGTGCCAGCAGCTCCCCCCGACAGGGGGCAGATGAAAAACTGTTTTTT. This codes for CASSSPRQGADEKLFF.

This clone was found once. The CDR3 nucleotides are TGTGCCAGCAGCACTATCGGACAGGGGTACGAGCAGTACTTC. Its protein product is CASSTIGQGYEQYF. V gene TRBV7-9 combines with J gene TRBJ2-7, with TRBD1 matching 9 bases. The CDR3 has 14 amino acids. V was pared by 5 bases and J by 4 bases, with 6 bases of the junction left unmatched. Looked up from germline, CDR1 is SEHNR and CDR2 is FQNEAQ (reference sequence). The full variable domain, its missing parts supplied by reference TRBV7-9 and TRBJ2-7, is DTGVSQNPRHKITKRGQNVTFRCDPISEHNRLYWYRQTLGQGPEFLTYFQNEAQLEKSRLLSDRFSAERPKGSFSTLEIQRTEQGDSAMYLCASSTIGQGYEQYFGPGTRLTVT.

The gene calls are TRBV5-4 and TRBJ2-2; tentatively, D is TRBD2 (7 bases). Germline values: CDR1 SGHNT, CDR2 YYREEE (reference sequence). CDR3 size: 15 residues. V was trimmed by 0 bases and J by 7 bases, leaving 13 bases between them. The CDR3, as DNA: TGTGCCAGCAGCTTGGAGGGGGGGCCTGTCGGGGAGCTGTTTTTT. Residues: CASSLEGGPVGELFF.

The chain is built from TRBV6-5 and TRBJ2-2, with D perhaps matching TRBD1 (6 bases). V was trimmed by 2 bases and J by 5 bases, leaving 12 bases between them. The CDR3 has 15 amino acids. Germline CDR1 is MNHEY and CDR2 is SVGAGI. The CDR3 loop is CASSYSRGRTGELFF. As DNA, the CDR3 is TGTGCCAGCAGTTACAGCAGGGGCAGGACCGGGGAGCTGTTTTTT.

The genes are TRBV24-1 and TRBJ2-3, with D hard to call. Germline CDR1 KGHDR, CDR2 SFDVKD. The ends were cut back, 1 base at V and 0 bases at J, with 13 bases in the middle. CDR3 length equals 17 residues. The CDR3 loop is CATSDFQGGYSTDTQYF. The CDR3 nucleotides are TGTGCCACCAGTGATTTCCAAGGCGGCTATAGCACAGATACGCAGTATTTT.

The chain joins TRBV5-1 to TRBJ1-6, with 9 bases fitting TRBD1. Germline loops: CDR1 SGHRS, CDR2 YFSETQ. Trimming took 0 bases from V and 12 from J; bases not matched to a gene: 7. The CDR3 has 15 residues. CDR3 sequence: CASSLGWDREEPLHF. In DNA form, the CDR3 reads TGCGCCAGCAGCTTGGGTTGGGACAGGGAGGAACCCCTCCACTTT.

This rearrangement joins TRBV19 to TRBJ1-5; no clear D. The CDR3 runs to 15 residues. Germline-derived CDR1 and CDR2 are LNHDA and SQIVND (reference sequence). The V end lost 9 bases, the J end lost 0 bases, and 15 bases lay between the germline ends. The CDR3 sequence: CARGGWRDSNQPQHF. The CDR3 DNA is TGTGCCAGAGGCGGGTGGAGGGATAGCAATCAGCCCCAGCATTTT.

There are a few counts of this clone. The rearrangement joins TRBV28 to TRBJ2-1; 8 nucleotides line up with TRBD2. CDR1 and CDR2 (germline): MDHEN, SYDVKM. The CDR3 is 15 residues long. Trimming cost V 10 bases and J 7 bases; bases outside gene matches: 15. CDR3 coding DNA: TGTGCCATCCGGCCAGCGGGAGTGGGGGTGAATGAGCAGTTCTTC. It encodes CAIRPAGVGVNEQFF.

In this sample, this clone turned up once. The rearrangement joins TRBV7-9 to TRBJ2-1; 10 bases fit TRBD2. CDR3 size: 16 residues. V lost 2 bases to trimming and J lost 8 bases; unmatched junction nucleotides: 9. Germline V gene data show CDR1 as SEHNR and CDR2 as FQNEAQ (reference sequence). The CDR3 loop is CASSLSTSGTRDEQFF. In nucleotides, the CDR3 is TGTGCCAGCAGCTTATCAACTAGCGGGACGAGGGATGAGCAGTTCTTC.

The chain recombines TRBV5-1 with TRBJ2-2; 9 bases align to TRBD1. Unmatched junction bases numbered 17, after V lost 4 bases and J lost 4 bases. From germline, CDR1 is SGHRS and CDR2 YFSETQ. CDR3 length: 19 amino acids. The CDR3 is CASSLRTGASSLGTGELFF. The CDR3 DNA is TGCGCCAGCAGCCTACGGACAGGGGCTAGTTCTCTGGGCACCGGGGAGCTGTTTTTT. Using reference TRBV5-1 and TRBJ2-2 for the parts outside the CDR3, the full variable domain is KAGVTQTPRYLIKTRGQQVTLSCSPISGHRSVSWYQQTPGQGLQFLFEYFSETQRNKGNFPGRFSGRQFSNSRSEMNVSTLELGDSALYLCASSLRTGASSLGTGELFFGEGSRLTVL.

The chain recombines TRBV7-2 with TRBJ1-2; D possibly corresponds to TRBD1 (6 bases). V shed 5 bases and J shed 0 bases, with 16 bases lying between them. This CDR3 contains 16 residues. Germline V CDR1 and CDR2: SGHTA, FQGNSA. CDR3 DNA sequence: TGTGCCAGCAGCGCAGACGTTAACAGGGCTAACTATGGCTACACCTTC. This translates into CASSADVNRANYGYTF.

The chain uses TRBV28 and TRBJ2-7, with 8 bases lining up with TRBD1. Germline V gene data show CDR1 as MDHEN and CDR2 as SYDVKM. Trimming took 7 bases from V and 4 from J; bases not matched to a gene: 12. The CDR3 loop spans 15 amino acids. The CDR3 bases are TGTGCCAGCACCAGATACCGGACAGGGCCTTACGAGCAGTACTTC. This sequence encodes CASTRYRTGPYEQYF. The whole variable domain, filled in from reference TRBV28 and TRBJ2-7, reads DVKVTQSSRYLVKRTGEKVFLECVQDMDHENMFWYRQDPGLGLRLIYFSYDVKMKEKGDIPEGYSVSREKKERFSLILESASTNQTSMYLCASTRYRTGPYEQYFGPGTRLTVT.

V is TRBV27 and J is TRBJ1-5, with a tentative D call TRBD1 (6 bases). The germline CDR1 and CDR2 sequences are MNHEY and SMNVEV (reference sequence). The CDR3 contains 17 residues. V was shortened by 1 base and J by 2 bases, with 15 bases between the two germline ends. CDR3 residues: CASSLCKSGTCNQPQHF. In DNA, the CDR3 is TGTGCCAGCAGTTTATGCAAATCCGGGACATGCAATCAGCCCCAGCATTTT.